This T cell receptor beta chain stems from a study of Ad26.COV2.S vaccination and SARS-CoV-2 variants. Study summary: Trial arm assignment for the donor was COV1001 Ad26.COV2.S.

Sample treatment: 19 received Ad26.COV2.S at low or high dose, single or two shots; roughly 5 received placebo; per-sample allocation not given. Specimens were obtained on day 63 following the first vaccine or placebo injection. In regard to this clone: Antigen: not known.

Findings and limits, study-wide: Participants given vaccine showed non-spike TCR breadth similar to that of placebo recipients. Among vaccine recipients, spike-specific TCR breadth exceeded that of placebo recipients. Quantification of TCR breadth and depth may have yielded underestimates of total T cell responses.

Method: immunoSEQ multiplex PCR; TCRdb's copy keeps in-frame clones and lacks some. This table has a few hundred thousand clones, around 92% appearing once. The specimen comprised peripheral blood, sampled in a trial of Ad26.COV2.S vaccine versus placebo. The origin of this receptor is a person aged 18 to 65 who received the Ad26.COV2.S COVID-19 vaccine or a placebo.

CDR3 in DNA: TGTGCCAGCAGCCAGACAGGGGGTTCCAATTCACCCCTCCACTTT. The encoded protein is CASSQTGGSNSPLHF. V and J are TRBV3-1 (or the pseudogene TRBV3-2) and TRBJ1-6; 9 bases agree with TRBD1. Germline V gene sequence: CDR1 LGHDT, CDR2 YNNKEL (reference sequence). V gave up 3 bases and J gave up 7 bases; unmatched junction bases: 4. The CDR3 totals 15 residues.